This T cell receptor (beta chain) derives from a study of CD8 T cells in acute hepatitis C reinfection. Here immunoSEQ multiplex PCR was the method, and the copy in TCRdb shows in-frame clones only, minus some. The sample holds 30,000 to 40,000 clones, around nine tenths seen once. Time point specified: naive CD8 control sorted from an acute-time-point sample. V gave up 8 bases and J gave up 0 bases; unmatched junction bases: 8. Germline CDR1 is LNHDA and CDR2 is SQIVND (reference sequence). The CDR3 spans 15 residues. Sequenced input: naive CD8+ T cells from PBMCs. This rearrangement joins TRBV19 to TRBJ1-2; 8 nucleotides match TRBD1. The clonotype was recovered from a man aged 30 to 45 with chronic hepatitis C. The chain's CDR3 is CASGTGTGANYGYTF. The CDR3 DNA is TGTGCCAGTGGTACCGGGACAGGAGCTAACTATGGCTACACCTTC.